This TCR beta chain was found in a study of cytomegalovirus exposure and HLA in healthy donors. The PCR was carried out with 60 Vbeta primers and 13 Jbeta primers. The data were produced by immunoSEQ multiplex PCR, yet TCRdb's version contains in-frame clones alone and is incomplete. The repertoire consists of around 150,000 clones, with 82% occurring once and the leading ten covering around 5.4%. Findings and limits, study-wide: A classifier reportedly called cytomegalovirus status with high sensitivity and specificity. Some V segments (TRBV6-2 and TRBV6-3 among them) were excluded as indistinguishable. In vitro, three CMV-associated chains proved specific for CMV antigens.

These donors counted as nominally healthy when sampled, but unrecorded immune exposures were likely. The CDR3 contains 14 residues. CDR1 is SGHDN, CDR2 FVKESK, per germline. The V and J ends lost 4 bases and 2 bases, in that order; junction bases with no gene match: 3. To note about this clone: Its matching antigen is unknown.

The sample comprised PBMCs. This sequence originates from a man in his thirties or forties in good health and CMV-seropositive. The J gene is TRBJ2-7, the V gene TRBV14; 9 positions agree with TRBD1. Here the CDR3 reads CASSRRQGAYEQYF. DNA for the CDR3: TGTGCCAGCAGCCGCCGACAGGGGGCCTACGAGCAGTACTTC.